This passage covers 9 T cell receptor beta chains from one sample sequenced in a study of T cell responses to AZD1222 COVID-19 vaccine. Sequencing was performed with immunoSEQ multiplex PCR; in TCRdb, only in-frame clones are kept and a portion is missing. Of 120,000 to 150,000 clones detected, about 91% appear once; the ten largest clones hold 3% to 3.5%. Sequences were derived from peripheral blood, sampled on day 0 of MenACWY control vaccination. These receptors were taken from an adult in good health.

The chain employs TRBV5-1 and TRBJ1-1; D gene unclear. Germline V gene sequence: CDR1 SGHRS, CDR2 YFSETQ. Deletions cut 2 bases from V and 3 bases from J, with 11 bases between. CDR3 size: 14 residues. CDR3 loop: CASSFGTRHTEAFF. As DNA, the CDR3 is TGCGCCAGCAGCTTCGGCACAAGGCACACTGAAGCTTTCTTT.

The V gene is TRBV19, the J gene TRBJ1-2; 7 bases agree with TRBD1. The CDR3 extends over 15 amino acids. Germline V lookup: CDR1 LNHDA, CDR2 SQIVND (reference sequence). J lost 0 bases, V lost 6 bases, and 7 bases had no gene match. The CDR3 loop reads CASSSGQATNYGYTF. In nucleotides, the CDR3 is TGTGCCAGTAGCAGTGGACAGGCAACTAACTATGGCTACACCTTC.

V and J are TRBV20-1 and TRBJ2-5; possible D gene TRBD2, 6 bases. The CDR3 totals 17 residues. V lost 3 bases, J lost 2 bases, and 22 bases lay in between. The V gene's germline CDR1 is DFQATT and CDR2 SNEGSKA (reference sequence). In DNA form, the CDR3 reads TGCAGTGCTAGTGGGGACTCGAAAGCCAATTTTCAAGAGACCCAGTACTTC. It is translated as CSASGDSKANFQETQYF.

V and J are TRBV14 and TRBJ2-7; D possibly matches TRBD1 or TRBD2 (5 bases each). This CDR3 comprises 13 residues. CDR1 SGHDN and CDR2 FVKESK come from the germline V gene. Trimming removed 0 bases at V and 6 bases at J, with 9 bases between. CDR3 coding DNA: TGTGCCAGCAGCCAAGATCGGGGCAGCGAGCAGTACTTC. Translating it yields CASSQDRGSEQYF.

CDR3 region: CASSQDLVRGNEKLFF. In DNA, the CDR3 is TGCGCCAGCAGCCAAGATTTGGTCAGGGGTAATGAAAAACTGTTTTTT. J is TRBJ1-4 and V is TRBV4-3, with D possibly TRBD1 on 6 matching bases. Trimming removed 0 bases at V and 4 bases at J, with 12 bases between. The CDR3 covers 16 residues. CDR1 is LGHNA, CDR2 YSLEER, per germline.

The V and J genes are TRBV5-4 and TRBJ1-2, with a possible D match to TRBD1 (5 bases). The CDR3 extends over 17 amino acids. From germline, CDR1 is SGHNT and CDR2 YYREEE (reference sequence). V lost 4 bases and J 3 bases, leaving 22 bases between the germline ends. The CDR3 DNA reads TGTGCCAGCAGCCCCACGGCGGGCAGGGCGATTCACTATGGCTACACCTTC. Translation gives CASSPTAGRAIHYGYTF.

As regards this clone: At the DNA level, this CDR3 is encoded by other sequences in the same sample as well. This chain joins TRBV14 and TRBJ1-3, with 9 bases fitting TRBD1. The CDR3 consists of 15 residues. CDR1 SGHDN and CDR2 FVKESK come from the germline V gene. After removal of 1 base from V and 2 bases from J, the junction contained 0 bases not matched to a gene. The CDR3 region has the DNA TGTGCCAGCAGCCAAGGACAGGGGGCTGGAAACACCATATATTTT. Translation: CASSQGQGAGNTIYF. Combining the CDR3 with reference TRBV14 and TRBJ1-3 gives the whole variable domain EAGVTQFPSHSVIEKGQTVTLRCDPISGHDNLYWYRRVMGKEIKFLLHFVKESKQDESGMPNNRFLAERTGGTYSTLKVQPAELEDSGVYFCASSQGQGAGNTIYFGEGSWLTVV.

This sequence joins TRBV5-1 and TRBJ2-1; maybe TRBD2 (5 bases). This CDR3 is built from 15 residues. V was cut by 2 bases and J by 3 bases, with 12 bases left in between. Germline CDR1 SGHRS, CDR2 YFSETQ. This CDR3 reads CASSFSLADYNEQFF. The DNA for the CDR3 is TGCGCCAGCAGCTTTTCCCTAGCAGACTACAATGAGCAGTTCTTC.

This clone came up a few times. This sequence joins TRBV6-5 and TRBJ1-5; unclear D gene. Germline CDR1 MNHEY, CDR2 SVGAGI. The CDR3 is 15 amino acids. Trimming shortened V by 6 bases and J by 1 base, and 13 bases separated the two germline ends. For the CDR3, the DNA is TGTGCCAGCAGGAGAGGGTCCGGCAGCAATCAGCCCCAGCATTTT. This encodes CASRRGSGSNQPQHF.